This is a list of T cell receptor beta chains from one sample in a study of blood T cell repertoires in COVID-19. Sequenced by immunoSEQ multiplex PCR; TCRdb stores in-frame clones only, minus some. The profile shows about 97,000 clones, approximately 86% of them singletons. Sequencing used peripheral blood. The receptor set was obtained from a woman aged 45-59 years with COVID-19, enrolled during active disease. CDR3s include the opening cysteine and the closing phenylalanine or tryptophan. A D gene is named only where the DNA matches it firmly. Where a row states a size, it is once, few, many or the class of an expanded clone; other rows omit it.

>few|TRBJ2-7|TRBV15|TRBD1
TGTGCCACCAGCTTTGGAGACAGGGGCCCAGGAAGTGAGCAGTACTTC
CATSFGDRGPGSEQYF
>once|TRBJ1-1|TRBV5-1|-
TGCGCCAGCAGCTTCAACACGGGAAACACTGAAGCTTTCTTT
CASSFNTGNTEAFF
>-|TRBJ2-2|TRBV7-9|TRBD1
TGTGCCAGCAGGAGGGGTTCCGGGACAGGGGGCACCGGGGAGCTGTTTTTT
CASRRGSGTGGTGELFF
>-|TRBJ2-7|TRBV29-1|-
TGCAGCGTTCATATCGCAGGGGCGGTTTTCGGCTCCTACGAGCAGTACTTC
CSVHIAGAVFGSYEQYF
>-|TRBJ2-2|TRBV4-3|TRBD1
TGCGCCAGCAGCCAAGAATGGACAGGGGGAATCACCGGGGAGCTGTTTTTT
CASSQEWTGGITGELFF
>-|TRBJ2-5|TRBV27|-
TGTGCCAGCAGCCCTACACAAGATACAGGCGGGAACCAAGAGACCCAGTACTTC
CASSPTQDTGGNQETQYF
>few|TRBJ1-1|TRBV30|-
TGTGCCTGGATCAAGGGGGAATTGAACACTGAAGCTTTCTTT
CAWIKGELNTEAFF
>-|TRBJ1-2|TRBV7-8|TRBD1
TGTGCCAGCAGCTTAGAAGGGACAGGGGTCTATGGCTACACCTTC
CASSLEGTGVYGYTF
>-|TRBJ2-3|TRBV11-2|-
TGTGCCAGCAGCTCCCTCTACGAGGTGGGCACAGATACGCAGTATTTT
CASSSLYEVGTDTQYF
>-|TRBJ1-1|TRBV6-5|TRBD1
TGTGCCAGCAGTTACTCGACAGGGAGCACTGAAGCTTTCTTT
CASSYSTGSTEAFF
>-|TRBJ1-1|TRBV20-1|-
TGCAGTGGCTATGAGAACACTGAAGCTTTCTTT
CSGYENTEAFF
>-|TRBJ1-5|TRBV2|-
TGTGCCAGCAGCAGGGGAGATCAGCCCCAGCATTTT
CASSRGDQPQHF
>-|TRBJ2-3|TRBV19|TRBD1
TGTGCCAGTAGTTGGACAGGGGGGTTCACAGATACGCAGTATTTT
CASSWTGGFTDTQYF
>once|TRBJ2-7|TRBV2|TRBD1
TGTGCCAGCAGGTTTTCCGTTGGGACAGACTCCTACGAGCAGTACTTC
CASRFSVGTDSYEQYF
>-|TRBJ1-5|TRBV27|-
TGTGCCAGCAGTTCTAGGGGCCATAGGGGTAATCAGCCCCAGCATTTT
CASSSRGHRGNQPQHF
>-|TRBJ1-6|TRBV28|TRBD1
TGTGCCAGCAACTCCCTAGGGACAGGGTATAATTCACCCCTCCACTTT
CASNSLGTGYNSPLHF
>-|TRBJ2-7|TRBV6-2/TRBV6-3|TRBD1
TGTGCCAGCAGCCCAGAGTGGGACAGGGACTACGAGCAGTACTTC
CASSPEWDRDYEQYF
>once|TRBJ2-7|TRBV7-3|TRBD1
TGTGCCAGCACACGTCCGGGGGACAGGTCCTACGAGCAGTACTTC
CASTRPGDRSYEQYF
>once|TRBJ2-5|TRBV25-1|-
TGTGCCAGCAGTGAATATTTCGGGTACCAAGAGACCCAGTACTTC
CASSEYFGYQETQYF
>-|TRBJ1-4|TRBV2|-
TGTGCCAGCAGTGACAATCGGGTTAATGAAAAACTGTTTTTT
CASSDNRVNEKLFF
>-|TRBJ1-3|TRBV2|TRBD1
TGTGCCAGCAGTGAACAGGGGGTCTCTGGAAACACCATATATTTT
CASSEQGVSGNTIYF
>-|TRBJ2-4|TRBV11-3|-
TGTGCCAGCAGCCCTGGGGCCAGGGACAAAAACATTCAGTACTTC
CASSPGARDKNIQYF
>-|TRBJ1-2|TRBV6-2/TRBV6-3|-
TGTGCCAGCAGTTACTCGGCGGGGCCTATCTATGGCTACACCTTC
CASSYSAGPIYGYTF
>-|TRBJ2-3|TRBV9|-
TGTGCCAGCAAACAGGGTCTCGGCACAGATACGCAGTATTTT
CASKQGLGTDTQYF
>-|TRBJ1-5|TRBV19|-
TGTGCCAGTAGTATAGGGGCTGTGGGCAATCAGCCCCAGCATTTT
CASSIGAVGNQPQHF
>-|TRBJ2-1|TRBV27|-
TGTGCCAGCAGCCCCCTGGTCGAACATGTTGAGCAGTTCTTC
CASSPLVEHVEQFF
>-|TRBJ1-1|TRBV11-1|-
TGTGCCAGCAGCTTAAGACAGGCTAACACTGAAGCTTTCTTT
CASSLRQANTEAFF
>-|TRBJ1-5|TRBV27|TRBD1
TGTGCCAGCTGTGAGGCAGGGGGCGTCGGTCAGCCCCAGCATTTT
CASCEAGGVGQPQHF
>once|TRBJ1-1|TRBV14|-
TGTGCCAGCAGCCAAGGACATGCGGCTTTCTTT
CASSQGHAAFF
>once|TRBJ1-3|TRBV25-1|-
TGTGCCAGCAGTGACCCATTCTCTGGAAACACCATATATTTT
CASSDPFSGNTIYF
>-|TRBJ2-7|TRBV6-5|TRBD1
TGTGCCAGCAGTCCAACGGGACAGGGACCCTACGAGCAGTACTTC
CASSPTGQGPYEQYF
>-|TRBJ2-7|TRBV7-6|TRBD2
TGTGCCAGCAGCATACGACTAGCGGGGGGTTCCTACGAGCAGTACTTC
CASSIRLAGGSYEQYF
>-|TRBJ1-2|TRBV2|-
TGTGCCAGCATTCAAGGACAGAACTATGGCTACACCTTC
CASIQGQNYGYTF
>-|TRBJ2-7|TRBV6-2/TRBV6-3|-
TGTGCCAGCAGTTCGATGGCCACCCACTACGAGCAGTACTTC
CASSSMATHYEQYF
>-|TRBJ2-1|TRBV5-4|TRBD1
TGTGCCAGCAGCCCCGTCGGACAGGCAGTTACCAATGAGCAGTTCTTC
CASSPVGQAVTNEQFF
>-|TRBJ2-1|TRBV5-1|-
TGCGCCAGCAGCTTGGCGGGGGACAATGAGCAGTTCTTC
CASSLAGDNEQFF
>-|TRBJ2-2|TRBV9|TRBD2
TGTGCCAGCAGCACCCTTAGCGGGGGGGCCACCGGGGAGCTGTTTTTT
CASSTLSGGATGELFF
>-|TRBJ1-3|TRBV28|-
TGTGCCAGCAGTAAAGGGGTTCCTGGAAACACCATATATTTT
CASSKGVPGNTIYF
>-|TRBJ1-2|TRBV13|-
TGTGCCAGCAGCGCGACCCCCCGGGACTACACCTTC
CASSATPRDYTF
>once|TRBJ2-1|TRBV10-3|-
TGTGCCATCAGTGATAACCGGGACAATGAGCAGTTCTTC
CAISDNRDNEQFF
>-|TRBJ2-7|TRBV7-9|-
TGTGCCAGCAGCTTAAGACAGATTCTTTTCGACGAGCAGTACTTC
CASSLRQILFDEQYF
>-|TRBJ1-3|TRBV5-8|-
TGTGCCAGCAGCTTGGGGCCAACCGTAGGGGACACCATATATTTT
CASSLGPTVGDTIYF
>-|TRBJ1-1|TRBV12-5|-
TGTGCTAGTGGGGGGGAGGGTAGCACTGAAGCTTTCTTT
CASGGEGSTEAFF
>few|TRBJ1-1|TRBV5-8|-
TGTGCCAGCAGCTTCGTTGAGGGCACTGAAGCTTTCTTT
CASSFVEGTEAFF
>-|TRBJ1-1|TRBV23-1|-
TGCGCCAGCAGTCCCCCCGGTCAGGGCGTGAACACTGAAGCTTTCTTT
CASSPPGQGVNTEAFF
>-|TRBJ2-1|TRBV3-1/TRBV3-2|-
TGTGCCAGCAGCCACCTCGCGACACGGTACAATGAGCAGTTCTTC
CASSHLATRYNEQFF